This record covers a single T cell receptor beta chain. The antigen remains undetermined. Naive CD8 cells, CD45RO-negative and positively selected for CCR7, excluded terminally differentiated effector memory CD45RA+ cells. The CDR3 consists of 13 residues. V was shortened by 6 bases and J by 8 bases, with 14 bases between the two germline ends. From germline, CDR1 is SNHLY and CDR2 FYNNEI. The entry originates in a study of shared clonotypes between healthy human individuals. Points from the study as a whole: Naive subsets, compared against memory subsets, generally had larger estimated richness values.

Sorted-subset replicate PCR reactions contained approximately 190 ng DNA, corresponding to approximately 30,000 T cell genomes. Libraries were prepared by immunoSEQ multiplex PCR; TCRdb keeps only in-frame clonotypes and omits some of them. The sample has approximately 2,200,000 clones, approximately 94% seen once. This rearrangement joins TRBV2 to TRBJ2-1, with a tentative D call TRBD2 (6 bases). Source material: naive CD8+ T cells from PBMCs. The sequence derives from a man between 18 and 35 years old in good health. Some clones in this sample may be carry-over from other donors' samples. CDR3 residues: CASSDRGKDEQFF. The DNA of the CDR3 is TGTGCCAGCAGCGACCGGGGGAAAGATGAGCAGTTCTTC.